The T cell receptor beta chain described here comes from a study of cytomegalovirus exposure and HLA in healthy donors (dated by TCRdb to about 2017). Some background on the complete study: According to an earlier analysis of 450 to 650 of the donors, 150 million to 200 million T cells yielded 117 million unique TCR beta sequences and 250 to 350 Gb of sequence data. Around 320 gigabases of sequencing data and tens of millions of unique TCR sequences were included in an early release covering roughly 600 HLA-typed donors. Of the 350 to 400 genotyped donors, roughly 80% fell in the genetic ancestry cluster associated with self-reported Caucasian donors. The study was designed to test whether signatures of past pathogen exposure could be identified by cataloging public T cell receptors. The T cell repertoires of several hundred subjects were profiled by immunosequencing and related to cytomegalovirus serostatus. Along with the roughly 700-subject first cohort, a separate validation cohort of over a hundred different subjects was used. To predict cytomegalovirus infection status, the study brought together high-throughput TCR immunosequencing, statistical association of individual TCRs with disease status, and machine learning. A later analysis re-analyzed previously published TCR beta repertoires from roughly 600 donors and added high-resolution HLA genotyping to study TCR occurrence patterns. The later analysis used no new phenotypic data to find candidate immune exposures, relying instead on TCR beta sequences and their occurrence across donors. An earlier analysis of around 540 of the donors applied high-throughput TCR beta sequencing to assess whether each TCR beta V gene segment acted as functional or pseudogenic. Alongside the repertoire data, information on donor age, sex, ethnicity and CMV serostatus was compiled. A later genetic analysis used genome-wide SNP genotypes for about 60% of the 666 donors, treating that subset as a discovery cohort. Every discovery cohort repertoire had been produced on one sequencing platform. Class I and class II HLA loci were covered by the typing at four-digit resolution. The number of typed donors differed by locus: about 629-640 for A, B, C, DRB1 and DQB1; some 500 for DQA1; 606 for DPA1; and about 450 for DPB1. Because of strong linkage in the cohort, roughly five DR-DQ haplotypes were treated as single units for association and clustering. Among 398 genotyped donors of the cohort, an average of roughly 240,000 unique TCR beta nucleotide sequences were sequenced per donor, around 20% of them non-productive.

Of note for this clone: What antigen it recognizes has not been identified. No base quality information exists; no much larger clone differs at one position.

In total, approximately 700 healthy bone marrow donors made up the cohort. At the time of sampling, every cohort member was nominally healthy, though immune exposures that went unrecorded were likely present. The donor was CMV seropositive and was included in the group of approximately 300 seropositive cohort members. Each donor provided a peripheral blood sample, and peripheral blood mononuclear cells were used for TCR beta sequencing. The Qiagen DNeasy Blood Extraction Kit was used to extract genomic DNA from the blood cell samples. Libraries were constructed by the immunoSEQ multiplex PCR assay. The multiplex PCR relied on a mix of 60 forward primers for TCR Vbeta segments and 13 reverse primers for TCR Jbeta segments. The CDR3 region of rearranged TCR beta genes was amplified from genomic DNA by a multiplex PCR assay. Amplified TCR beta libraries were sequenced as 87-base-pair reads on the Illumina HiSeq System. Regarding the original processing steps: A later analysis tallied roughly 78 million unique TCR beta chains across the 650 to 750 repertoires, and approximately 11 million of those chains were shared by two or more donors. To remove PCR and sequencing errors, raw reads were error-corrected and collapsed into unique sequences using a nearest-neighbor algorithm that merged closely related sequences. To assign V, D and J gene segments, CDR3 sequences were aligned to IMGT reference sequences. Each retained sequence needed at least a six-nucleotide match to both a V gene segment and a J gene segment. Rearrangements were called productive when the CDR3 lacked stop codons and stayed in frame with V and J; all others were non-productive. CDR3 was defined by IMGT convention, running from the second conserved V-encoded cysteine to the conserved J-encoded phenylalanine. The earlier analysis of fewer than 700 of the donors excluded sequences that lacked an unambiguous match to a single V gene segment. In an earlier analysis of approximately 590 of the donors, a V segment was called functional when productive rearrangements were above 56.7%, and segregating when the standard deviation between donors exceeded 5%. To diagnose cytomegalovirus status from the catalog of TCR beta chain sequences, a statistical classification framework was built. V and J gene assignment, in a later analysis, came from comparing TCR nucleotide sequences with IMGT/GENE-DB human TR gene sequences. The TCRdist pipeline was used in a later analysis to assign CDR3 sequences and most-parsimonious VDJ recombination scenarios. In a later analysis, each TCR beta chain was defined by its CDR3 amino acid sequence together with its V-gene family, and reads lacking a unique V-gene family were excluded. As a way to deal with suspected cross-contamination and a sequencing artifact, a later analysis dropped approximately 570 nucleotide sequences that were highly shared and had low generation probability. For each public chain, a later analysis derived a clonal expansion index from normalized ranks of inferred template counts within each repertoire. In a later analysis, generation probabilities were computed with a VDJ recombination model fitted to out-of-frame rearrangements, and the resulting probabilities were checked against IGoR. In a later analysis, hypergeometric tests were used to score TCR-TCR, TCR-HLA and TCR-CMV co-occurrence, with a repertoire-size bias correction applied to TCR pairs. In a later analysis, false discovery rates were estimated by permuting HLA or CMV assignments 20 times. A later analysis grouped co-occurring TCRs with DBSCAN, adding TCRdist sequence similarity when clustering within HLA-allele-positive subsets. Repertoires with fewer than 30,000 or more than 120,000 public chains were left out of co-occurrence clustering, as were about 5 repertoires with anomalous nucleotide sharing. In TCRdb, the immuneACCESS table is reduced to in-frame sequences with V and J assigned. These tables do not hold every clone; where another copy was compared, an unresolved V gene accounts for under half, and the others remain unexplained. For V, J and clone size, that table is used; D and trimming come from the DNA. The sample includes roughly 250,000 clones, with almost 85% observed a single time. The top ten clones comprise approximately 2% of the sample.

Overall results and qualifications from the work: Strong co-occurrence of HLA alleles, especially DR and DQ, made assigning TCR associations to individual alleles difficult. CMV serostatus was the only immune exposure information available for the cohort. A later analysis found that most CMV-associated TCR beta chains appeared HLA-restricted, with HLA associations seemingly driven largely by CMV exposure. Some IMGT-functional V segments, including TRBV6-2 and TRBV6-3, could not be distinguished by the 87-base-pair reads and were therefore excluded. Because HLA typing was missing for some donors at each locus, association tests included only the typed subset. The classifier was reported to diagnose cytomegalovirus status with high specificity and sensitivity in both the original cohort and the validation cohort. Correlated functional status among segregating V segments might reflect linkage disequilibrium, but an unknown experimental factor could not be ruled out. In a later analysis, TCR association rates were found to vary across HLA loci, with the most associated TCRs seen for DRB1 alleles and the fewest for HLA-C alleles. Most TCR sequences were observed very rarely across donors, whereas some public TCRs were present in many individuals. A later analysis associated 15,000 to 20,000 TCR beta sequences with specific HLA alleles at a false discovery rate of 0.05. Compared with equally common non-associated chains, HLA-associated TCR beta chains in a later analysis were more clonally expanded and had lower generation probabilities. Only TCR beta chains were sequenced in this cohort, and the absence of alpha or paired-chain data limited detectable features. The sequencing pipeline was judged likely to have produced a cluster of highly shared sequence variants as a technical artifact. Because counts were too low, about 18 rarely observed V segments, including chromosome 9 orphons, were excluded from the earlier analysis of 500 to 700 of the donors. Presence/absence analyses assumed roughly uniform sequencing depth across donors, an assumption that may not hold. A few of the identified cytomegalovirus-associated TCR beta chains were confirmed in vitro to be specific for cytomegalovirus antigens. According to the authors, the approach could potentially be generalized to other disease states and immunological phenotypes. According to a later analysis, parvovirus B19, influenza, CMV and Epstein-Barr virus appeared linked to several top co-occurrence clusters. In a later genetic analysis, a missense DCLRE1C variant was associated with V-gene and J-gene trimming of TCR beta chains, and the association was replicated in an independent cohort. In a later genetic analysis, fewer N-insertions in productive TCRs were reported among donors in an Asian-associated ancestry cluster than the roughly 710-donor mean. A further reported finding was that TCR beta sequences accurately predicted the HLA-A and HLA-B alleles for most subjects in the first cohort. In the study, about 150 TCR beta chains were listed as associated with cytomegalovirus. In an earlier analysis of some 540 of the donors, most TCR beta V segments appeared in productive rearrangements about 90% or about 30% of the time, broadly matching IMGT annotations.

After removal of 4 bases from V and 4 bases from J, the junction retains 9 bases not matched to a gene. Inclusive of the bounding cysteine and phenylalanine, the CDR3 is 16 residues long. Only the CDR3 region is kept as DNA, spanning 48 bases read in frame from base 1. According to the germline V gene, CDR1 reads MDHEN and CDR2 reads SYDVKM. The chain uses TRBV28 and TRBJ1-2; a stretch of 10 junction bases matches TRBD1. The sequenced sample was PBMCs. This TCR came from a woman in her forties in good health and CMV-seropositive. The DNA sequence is TGTGCCAGCAGTTCCATAGGGACAGGGGCGATCTATGGCTACACCTTC. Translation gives CASSSIGTGAIYGYTF.